This T cell receptor (beta chain) is from a study of blood T cell repertoires in COVID-19. There are a few counts of this clone. Profiling relied on immunoSEQ multiplex PCR, and the TCRdb table lists in-frame clones only, not all of them. This sample has roughly 80,000 clones, with 90% to 95% found just once. Sequencing input: peripheral blood. The sequence derives from a man aged 55 to 70 with acute or convalescent COVID-19.

For the CDR3, the DNA is TGTGCCAGCAGTTACTCCGCGGGGGCGAGCTACGAGCAGTACTTC. Residues: CASSYSAGASYEQYF. The chain employs TRBV6-6 and TRBJ2-7; D perhaps matches TRBD2 (7 bases). The CDR3 has 15 residues. V lost 0 bases to trimming and J lost 3 bases, with 12 bases between them. Per germline, CDR1 MNHNY and CDR2 SVGAGI (reference sequence).